There are many counts of the clone carrying this T cell receptor beta chain. As yet, its antigen is unknown. The data originate from a study of T cells in Graves' hyperthyroidism and ophthalmopathy. Notes on the study in general: Most clonotypes expanded in the thyroid (above 0.001) were also present in blood.

The study based diagnoses on clinical symptoms, serum thyroxine and TRAb, thyroid ultrasound and orbital computed tomography. Fresh peripheral blood, roughly 9.8 ml of it, supplied the PBMCs. Germline lookup yields CDR1 LGHDT and CDR2 YNNKEL (reference sequence). Trimming removed 3 bases from V and 2 bases from J, with 19 bases in between. CDR3 length: 17 residues. TCR beta CDR3 region amplification was performed from RNA transcripts. The HTBI primer set served for first-round RT-PCR of the TCR CDR3. TCRdb re-derived calls from the multiplex PCR reads in MiXCR, one entry per CDR3 protein. The sample lists nearly 600,000 distinct CDR3 sequences, approximately 14% occurring once.

The clonotype originates from a young woman with Graves' ophthalmopathy. Sequencing input: blood. The genes are TRBV3-1 and TRBJ2-5; D is perhaps TRBD2 (6 bases). This chain's CDR3 is CASSHPNHRDSQETQYF. In nucleotides, the CDR3 is TGTGCCAGCAGCCACCCCAACCACCGGGACTCACAAGAGACCCAGTACTTC.